The 20 T cell receptor beta chains presented below share a single source sample, sequenced in a study of cytomegalovirus exposure and HLA in healthy donors (dated by TCRdb to about 2017). Libraries were made using the immunoSEQ multiplex PCR assay. For the multiplex PCR, a mixture combining 60 forward primers for TCR Vbeta segments and 13 reverse primers for TCR Jbeta segments was used. Drawn from immuneACCESS, this table holds only the in-frame rearrangements with V and J called that TCRdb kept. Clones are partly lost; checked studies trace under half to an unresolved V gene and leave the rest unexplained. The sample table holds 150,000 to 200,000 clones, of which 77% were seen once. Approximately 1.5% of the sample comes from the top ten. Sequencing was carried out using PBMCs. Every receptor here comes from a woman between 25 and 40 years old in good health and CMV-seropositive.

The chain combines TRBV11-1 with TRBJ2-7; D may be TRBD1 (5 bases). The CDR3 extends over 13 amino acids. Germline CDR1 and CDR2: SGHAT and FQDESV (reference sequence). Trimming removed 5 bases at V and 4 bases at J, with 12 bases between. The DNA for the CDR3 is TGTGCCAGCAGCAGGACATCAACATACGAGCAGTACTTC. The encoded protein is CASSRTSTYEQYF.

V is TRBV7-2 and J is TRBJ2-1; maybe TRBD1 (6 bases). The CDR3 is 16 residues long. The ends were cut back, 4 bases at V and 0 bases at J, with 13 bases in the middle. CDR1 and CDR2 from the germline V gene are SGHTA and FQGNSA. CDR3 sequence reads: CASSSSGQSSYNEQFF. For the CDR3, the DNA is TGTGCCAGCAGCTCATCTGGACAGAGCTCCTACAATGAGCAGTTCTTC.

This clone appeared a single time. The CDR3 reads CASSTGTGGKDEKLFF. The CDR3 DNA follows: TGTGCCAGCAGTACCGGGACAGGGGGCAAGGATGAAAAACTGTTTTTT. V usage is TRBV5-6 and J usage is TRBJ1-4; 12 nucleotides align to TRBD1. Germline assignment: CDR1 SGHDT and CDR2 YYEEEE. Trimming took 5 bases from V and 6 from J; bases not matched to a gene: 8. The CDR3 spans 16 residues. The whole variable domain, remainder taken from reference TRBV5-6 and TRBJ1-4, is DAGVTQSPTHLIKTRGQQVTLRCSPKSGHDTVSWYQQALGQGPQFIFQYYEEEERQRGNFPDRFSGHQFPNYSSELNVNALLLGDSALYLCASSTGTGGKDEKLFFGSGTQLSVL.

The rearrangement joins TRBV5-1 to TRBJ2-2; 10 nucleotides align to TRBD2. The CDR3 is 18 residues long. Germline values: CDR1 SGHRS, CDR2 YFSETQ. Unmatched junction bases numbered 10, after V lost 0 bases and J lost 5 bases. The CDR3 loop is CASSLAVAGGGGTGELFF. Here the CDR3 DNA reads TGCGCCAGCAGCTTGGCCGTAGCGGGAGGCGGAGGTACCGGGGAGCTGTTTTTT.

The V call is TRBV4-2, the J call TRBJ1-1, with no clear D. The germline V gene encodes CDR1 LGHNA and CDR2 YNFKEQ. The CDR3 is 18 amino acids. Trimming removed 0 bases at V and 0 bases at J, with 17 bases between. Here the CDR3 DNA reads TGTGCCAGCAGCCAAGATCCCCCGGGGAACTCGGTGAACACTGAAGCTTTCTTT. It specifies CASSQDPPGNSVNTEAFF.

The chain combines TRBV19 with TRBJ1-3; no definite D call. The CDR3 is 15 residues long. V lost 5 bases and J lost 11, with 22 bases in between. The germline V gene has CDR1 LNHDA and CDR2 SQIVND (reference sequence). In nucleotides, the CDR3 is TGTGCCAGTAGTCCACGGGAGATAGAGGGAAGGGCCATATATTTT. As protein: CASSPREIEGRAIYF.

The chain carries TRBV28 and TRBJ2-1; D is unresolved. CDR1 is MDHEN, CDR2 SYDVKM, per germline. The CDR3 has 13 residues. The V end was cut by 8 bases, the J end by 4 bases, with 12 bases between. The CDR3 loop reads CASAPPRYNEQFF. The CDR3 nucleotides are TGTGCCAGCGCTCCCCCGCGTTACAATGAGCAGTTCTTC.

The gene calls are TRBV28 and TRBJ2-1; D is possibly TRBD2 (5 bases). Trimming shortened V by 6 bases and J by 2 bases, and 14 bases separated the two germline ends. Per germline, CDR1 MDHEN and CDR2 SYDVKM. There are 15 residues in the CDR3. The CDR3 loop is CASRRPEAPYNEQFF. DNA of the CDR3: TGTGCCAGCAGACGACCGGAGGCTCCCTACAATGAGCAGTTCTTC.

The chain couples TRBV5-1 to TRBJ2-5, with TRBD2 identical over 7 bases. CDR3 size: 15 residues. Trimming at V came to 0 bases and at J to 4 bases, leaving 6 bases not matched to a gene. Germline values: CDR1 SGHRS, CDR2 YFSETQ. CDR3 in DNA: TGCGCCAGCAGCTTGGGCGCGGGAGTTGGAGAGACCCAGTACTTC. This codes for CASSLGAGVGETQYF.

The chain couples TRBV18 to TRBJ2-2; 11 bases line up with TRBD1. Trimming cost V 3 bases and J 6 bases; bases outside gene matches: 9. Germline-derived CDR1 and CDR2 are KGHSH and LQKENI. The CDR3 is made up of 17 amino acids. The CDR3 DNA sequence: TGTGCCAGCTCACCGGTCGCTGGACAGGGGGCCGCCGGGGAGCTGTTTTTT. Its translation: CASSPVAGQGAAGELFF.

The gene calls are TRBV5-1 and TRBJ1-5; 12 bases agree with TRBD1. CDR3 length equals 16 residues. Germline V gives CDR1 SGHRS, CDR2 YFSETQ. J lost 6 bases, V lost 0 bases, and 4 bases had no gene match. CDR3 sequence: CASSLDGTGGTQPQHF. The CDR3 bases are TGCGCCAGCAGCTTGGACGGGACAGGGGGCACTCAGCCCCAGCATTTT.

The V and J genes are TRBV28 and TRBJ2-7; 9 bases align to TRBD1. The CDR3 loop spans 15 amino acids. Germline values: CDR1 MDHEN, CDR2 SYDVKM. V trimming: 8 bases; J trimming: 0 bases; junction bases outside the gene matches: 8. DNA for the CDR3: TGTGCCAGCGAACAGGGGGCTACAAGCTCCTACGAGCAGTACTTC. It is translated as CASEQGATSSYEQYF.

The chain combines TRBV28 with TRBJ1-5; 7 nucleotides match TRBD1. Germline CDR1 is MDHEN and CDR2 is SYDVKM. This CDR3 comprises 14 residues. The V segment lost 5 bases and the J segment 2 bases; nucleotides outside the gene matches: 3. The CDR3 bases are TGTGCCAGCAGTACAGACAGGGGCAATCAGCCCCAGCATTTT. It specifies CASSTDRGNQPQHF.

The rearrangement links TRBV19 to TRBJ1-2; 8 bases map to TRBD1. Germline CDR1 reads LNHDA; CDR2 reads SQIVND (reference sequence). With 4 bases clipped from V and 5 bases from J, the junction kept 0 bases outside the gene matches. The CDR3 is 12 amino acids. The CDR3 nucleotides read TGTGCCAGTAGTAGGACAGGGTATGGCTACACCTTC. Protein: CASSRTGYGYTF. The variable domain in full, completed from reference TRBV19 and TRBJ1-2, reads DGGITQSPKYLFRKEGQNVTLSCEQNLNHDAMYWYRQDPGQGLRLIYYSQIVNDFQKGDIAEGYSVSREKKESFPLTVTSAQKNPTAFYLCASSRTGYGYTFGSGTRLTVV.

The genes are TRBV15 and TRBJ2-1, with D tentatively TRBD2 (6 bases). V gave up 5 bases and J gave up 5 bases, with 16 bases separating them. Germline V gives CDR1 LNHNV, CDR2 YYDKDF (reference sequence). This CDR3 is 15 amino acids long. The CDR3 coding sequence is TGTGCCACCAGCTCTCCCGGGAGTGGCGACAATGAGCAGTTCTTC. Amino acids: CATSSPGSGDNEQFF.

This clone came up once. The chain has TRBV4-2 and TRBJ2-3, with 8 bases fitting TRBD2. Germline loops: CDR1 LGHNA, CDR2 YNFKEQ. The V gene end was trimmed by 3 bases and the J gene end by 1 base; junction bases not matched to a gene: 12. The CDR3 is 18 residues long. The CDR3 sequence: CASSQWWREVSGTDTQYF. CDR3 in DNA: TGTGCCAGCAGCCAGTGGTGGCGGGAGGTCTCCGGCACAGATACGCAGTATTTT.

This chain connects TRBV7-6 to TRBJ2-7, with 10 bases fitting TRBD1. Germline V gene data show CDR1 as SGHVS and CDR2 as FNYEAQ. V dropped 0 bases and J dropped 5; count of bases not matched to a gene: 7. The CDR3 consists of 16 residues. CDR3 coding DNA: TGTGCCAGCAGCTTAGCGGGCGGCGGGACAGGGGACGAGCAGTACTTC. Translated: CASSLAGGGTGDEQYF.

This clone was observed a handful of times. V gene TRBV18 combines with J gene TRBJ2-7; 7 positions match TRBD1. V lost 6 bases to trimming and J lost 7 bases; unmatched junction nucleotides: 9. From germline, CDR1 is KGHSH and CDR2 LQKENI. CDR3 length: 13 residues. The CDR3 here is CASSTGQLGEQYF. CDR3 in DNA: TGTGCCAGCTCCACGGGACAGCTCGGGGAGCAGTACTTC.

The V call is TRBV23-1, the J call TRBJ2-7, with D maybe TRBD1 (5 bases). TRBV23-1 is an ORF, with its function uncertain. V was pared by 1 base and J by 2 bases, with 18 bases between. The CDR3 has 17 residues. CDR3 amino acids: CASSQWVVGAGPYEQYF. Here the CDR3 DNA reads TGCGCCAGCAGTCAATGGGTGGTAGGGGCAGGGCCCTACGAGCAGTACTTC.

This chain connects TRBV28 to TRBJ1-2, with 9 bases aligning to TRBD1. The germline V gene has CDR1 MDHEN and CDR2 SYDVKM. J gave up 2 bases and V 2 bases, and 3 bases lay outside the gene matches. The CDR3 contains 15 residues. CDR3 loop: CASSLRTGENYGYTF. The CDR3 region has the DNA TGTGCCAGCAGTTTAAGGACAGGGGAGAACTATGGCTACACCTTC.